The subject of this entry is one TCR beta chain. This receptor's antigen is unknown. No clone much larger than this one lies a single base away; base qualities are absent. High-throughput TCR beta sequencing profiled peripheral blood CD8+ and CD4+ T cells from healthy donors, Susac syndrome patients and multiple sclerosis patients. The healthy donors served as controls matched for age and sex. Bulk CD8+ and CD4+ T cells were purified by magnetic negative isolation, while CD8+ TEMRA cells were enriched using FACS. Blood was drawn into EDTA tubes, processed within 24 hours, and PBMCs were isolated by density gradient centrifugation. PBMCs destined for TCR sequencing were cryopreserved in liquid nitrogen and later thawed in a 37 °C water bath. The sorted or isolated CD4+, CD8+ and CD8+ TEMRA cells had a purity of 90% or higher. These data originate in a study of CD8 T cells in Susac syndrome (dated 2019 in TCRdb). For the wider study: Repertoire sequencing was used to test whether CD8+ T cell activation and differentiation in Susac syndrome was antigen driven. Broad study findings and their caveats: The number of individuals in the TCR sequencing and HLA analysis was recognized as being relatively small.

RNA was extracted using the RNeasy kit, and about 0.5 to 1 ug of the RNA was reverse transcribed with random hexamers. The immunoSEQ multiplex PCR assay, which covers 54 Vbeta and 13 Jbeta segments, was used to amplify TCR beta CDR3 regions. PCR amplification bias was corrected by using a synthetic template baseline for primer optimization and computational correction. Turning to the authors' computational methods: Reads were annotated to V, D and J genes according to IMGT and were analyzed with immunoSEQ Analyzer, with only productive sequences retained. To calculate clonality, Shannon entropy was normalized by log2 of the number of productive unique sequences and then subtracted from one. For each patient and control, public and private clones were evaluated among the 100 most prevalent clones. Clones were defined as Susac-specific if absent from the healthy and MS cohorts, from 1052 published viral clones and from other ImmuneACCESS disease sequences. TCRdb cleaned the public reads at Q25 with fastp, built clones with MiXCR and kept in-frame beta chains. Under each unique CDR3 protein, matching rows form one entry showing the most common genes and DNA. None of the V and J calls come from the authors' own analysis; TCRdb made them. The sample table contains under 200,000 distinct CDR3 sequences; only one count was recorded for 95% of them. The top ten hold approximately 0.094% of the sample.

Including the terminal cysteine and phenylalanine, the CDR3 comprises 11 residues. CDR3 DNA is the only sequence kept; it has 33 bases, read in frame from the first base. A distance of 12 bases separates the germline ends of V and J, which lose 7 bases and 6 bases respectively. In the germline V gene, CDR1 corresponds to SQVTM and CDR2 to ANQGSEA. The chain is encoded by TRBV29-1 joined to TRBJ1-1; the D gene is not confidently resolved. This receptor was identified in a human donor in good health. Sample: CD4+ T cells from PBMCs. The DNA reads as follows: TGCAGCGGCGCACGATTCCCTGAAGCTTTCTTT. It translates as CSGARFPEAFF.